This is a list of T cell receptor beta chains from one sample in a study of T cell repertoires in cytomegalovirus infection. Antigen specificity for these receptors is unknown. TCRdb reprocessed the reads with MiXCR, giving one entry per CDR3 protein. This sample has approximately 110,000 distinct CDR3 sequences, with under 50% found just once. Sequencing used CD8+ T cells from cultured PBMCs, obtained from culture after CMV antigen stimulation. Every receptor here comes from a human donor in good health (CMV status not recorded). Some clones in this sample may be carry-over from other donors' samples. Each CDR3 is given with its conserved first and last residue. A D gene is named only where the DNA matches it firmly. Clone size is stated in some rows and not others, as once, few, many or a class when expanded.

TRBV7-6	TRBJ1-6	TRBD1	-	TGTGCCAGCAGCTTGGGACAGAATAATTCACCCCTCCACTTT	CASSLGQNNSPLHF
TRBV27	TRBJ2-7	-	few	TGTGCCAGCACCCTTTATACTGGGGCCTACGAGCAGTACTTC	CASTLYTGAYEQYF
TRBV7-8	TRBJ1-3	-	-	TGTGCCAGCAGCCCGAGCTACTCTGGAAACACCATATATTTT	CASSPSYSGNTIYF
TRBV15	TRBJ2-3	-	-	TGTGCCACCAGCAGAGATCTTTTCACAGATACGCAGTATTTT	CATSRDLFTDTQYF
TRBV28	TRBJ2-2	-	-	TGTGCCAGCAGTCAAAATTTCAGGGGAACCGGGGAGCTGTTTTTT	CASSQNFRGTGELFF
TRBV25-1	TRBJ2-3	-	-	TGTGCCAGCAGTGAAGGGAGGGGGCCAGATACGCAGTATTTT	CASSEGRGPDTQYF
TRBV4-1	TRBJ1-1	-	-	TGCGCCAGCAGCGCAGGTACAGGGACCTTCACTGAAGCTTTCTTT	CASSAGTGTFTEAFF
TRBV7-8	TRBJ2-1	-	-	TGTGCCAGCAGCTTCCTAGCTACGCCTTACCAAGAGCAGTTCTTC	CASSFLATPYQEQFF
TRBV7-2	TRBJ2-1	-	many	TGTGCCAGCAGCTTAGCGCGGAATGAGCAGTTCTTC	CASSLARNEQFF
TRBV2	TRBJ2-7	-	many	TGTGCCAGCAGTGGGACTTCCTACGAGCAGTACTTC	CASSGTSYEQYF
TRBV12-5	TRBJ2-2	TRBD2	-	TGTGCTAGTGGTTTGTCTCGGGGGGGGCATTTGAACACCGGGGAGCTGTTTTTT	CASGLSRGGHLNTGELFF
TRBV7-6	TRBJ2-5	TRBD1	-	TGTGCCAGCAGCCCAACTGGGGGGTGGACAGGGGAACAAGAGACCCAGTACTTC	CASSPTGGWTGEQETQYF
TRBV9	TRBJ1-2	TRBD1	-	TGTGCCAGTACTCAAGGACAGGACTATGGCTACACCTTC	CASTQGQDYGYTF
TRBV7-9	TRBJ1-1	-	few	TGTGCCAGCAGCTCCGTAAATCGGCGGGCTGAAGCTTTCTTT	CASSSVNRRAEAFF
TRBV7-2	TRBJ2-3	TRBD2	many	TGTGCCAGCAGCCCCAGCGGGGGCGCTGGGGATACGCAGTATTTT	CASSPSGGAGDTQYF
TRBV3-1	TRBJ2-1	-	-	TGTGCCAGCAGCGAGACGGGGGTCAGGGGCAATGAGCAGTTCTTC	CASSETGVRGNEQFF
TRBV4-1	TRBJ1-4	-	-	TGCGCCAGCAGCCAAGAGGGCAGGGGTACTGAAAAACTGTTTTTT	CASSQEGRGTEKLFF
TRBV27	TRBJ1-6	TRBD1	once	TGTGCCAGCGCCCCCCGGGACAGGGGGCCATGGTCACCCCTCCACTTT	CASAPRDRGPWSPLHF
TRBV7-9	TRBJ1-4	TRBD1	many	TGTGCCAGCACACAACGGGGGACAGGTGGTGAAAAACTGTTTTTT	CASTQRGTGGEKLFF
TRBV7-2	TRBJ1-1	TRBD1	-	TGTGCCAGCAGGAGGGACAGGGGGGTGAGCGGTGAAGCTTTCTTT	CASRRDRGVSGEAFF
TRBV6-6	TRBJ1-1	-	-	TGTGCCAGCAGGCCTACCACAGGGATTAACACTGAAGCTTTCTTT	CASRPTTGINTEAFF
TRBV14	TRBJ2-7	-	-	TGTGCCAGCAGCCAAGGACCAGGCTCCTACGAGCAGTACTTC	CASSQGPGSYEQYF
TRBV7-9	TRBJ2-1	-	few	TGTGCCAGCAGCTTGATGTACAATGAGCAGTTCTTC	CASSLMYNEQFF
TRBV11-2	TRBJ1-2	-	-	TGTGCCAGCAGCTTAGTACAGGGCGCTAGCTATGGCTACACCTTC	CASSLVQGASYGYTF
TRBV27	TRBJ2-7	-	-	TGTGCCAGCGGGATCCGGGAGAACGAGCAGTACTTC	CASGIRENEQYF
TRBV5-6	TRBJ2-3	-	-	TGTGTCAGCAGCTTGGCGCAGCCCACAGATACGCAGTATTTT	CVSSLAQPTDTQYF
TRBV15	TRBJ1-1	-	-	TGTGCCACCAGCAGAGGGTGGGGAATTATGAACACTGAAGCTTTCTTT	CATSRGWGIMNTEAFF
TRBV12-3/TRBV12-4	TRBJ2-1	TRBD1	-	TGTGCCAGCAGTACCGGACAGGGGGTTATTGAGCAGTTCTTC	CASSTGQGVIEQFF
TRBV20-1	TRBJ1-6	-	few	TGCAGTGCGGGGGCGGGGGGCGAACACAGTTCACCCCTCCACTTT	CSAGAGGEHSSPLHF
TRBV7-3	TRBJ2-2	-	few	TGTGCCAGCAGCCCCGGGGTAGGCCGCAACACCGGGGAGCTGTTTTTT	CASSPGVGRNTGELFF
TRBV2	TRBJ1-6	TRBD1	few	TGTGCCACCCAGGGGGCCACCTATAATTCACCCCTCCACTTT	CATQGATYNSPLHF
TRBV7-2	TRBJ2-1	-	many	TGTGCCAGCACCCCGGAAACGCGGCTAGCTATGAATGAGCAGTTCTTC	CASTPETRLAMNEQFF
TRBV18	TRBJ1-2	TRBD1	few	TGTGCCAGCTCGGATACCGGGACAGGGACCAACTATGGCTACACCTTC	CASSDTGTGTNYGYTF
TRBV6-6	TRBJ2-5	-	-	TGTGCCAGCAGTCCGTCGGCCATCCAAGAGACCCAGTACTTC	CASSPSAIQETQYF
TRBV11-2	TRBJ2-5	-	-	TGTGCCAGCAGCTTAGAGCCCGGGCCGAGGGAGACCCAGTACTTC	CASSLEPGPRETQYF
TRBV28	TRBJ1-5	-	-	TGTGCCAGCAAAATAACCTGGAATAGCAATCAGCCCCAGCATTTT	CASKITWNSNQPQHF
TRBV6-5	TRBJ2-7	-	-	TGTGCCAGCAGTTATATGGGCCCGGACGAGCAGTACTTC	CASSYMGPDEQYF
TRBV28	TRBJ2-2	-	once	TGTGCCAGCGGTCCCATAGGACACCAGAACACCGGGGAGCTGTTTTTT	CASGPIGHQNTGELFF
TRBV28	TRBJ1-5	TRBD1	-	TGTGCCAGCAGTACGGACAGGGAAACGATCAGGTGGCAGCCCCAGCATTTT	CASSTDRETIRWQPQHF
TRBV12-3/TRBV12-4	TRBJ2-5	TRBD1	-	TGTGCCAGCAGCGCCCCCGGGACAGGGGGCGTTGAGACCCAGTACTTC	CASSAPGTGGVETQYF
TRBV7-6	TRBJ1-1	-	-	TGTGTCAGCAGCTTCCAAGGGGGTGGTGAAGCTTTCTTT	CVSSFQGGGEAFF
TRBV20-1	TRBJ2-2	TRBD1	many	TGCAGTGCTAGAGATTTAGGGGGCCGGAGCACCGGGGAGCTGTTTTTT	CSARDLGGRSTGELFF
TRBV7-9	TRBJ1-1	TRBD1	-	TGTGCCAGCAGCGCGACCCAAACAGGGGGCACTGAAGCTTTCTTT	CASSATQTGGTEAFF
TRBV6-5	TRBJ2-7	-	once	TGTGCCAGCAGTTACCGGGACGGACACTACGAGCAGTACTTC	CASSYRDGHYEQYF
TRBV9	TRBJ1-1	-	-	TGTGCCAGCAGCGACGGGACACCGAACACTGAAGCTTTCTTT	CASSDGTPNTEAFF
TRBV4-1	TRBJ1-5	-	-	TGCGCCAGCAGCCAAGATGATACAAGGCTGGGTCAGCCCCAGCATTTT	CASSQDDTRLGQPQHF
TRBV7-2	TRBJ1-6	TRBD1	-	TGTGCCAGCAGCCCTATCGGGACAGATGATTCACCCCTCCACTTT	CASSPIGTDDSPLHF
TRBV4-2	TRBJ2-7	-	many	TGTGCCAGCAGCCAAGAGCCAGGGCCCACATCCGAGCAGTACTTC	CASSQEPGPTSEQYF
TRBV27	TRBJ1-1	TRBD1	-	TGTGCCAGCAGTTTATGGCAGGGGGCTGAAGCTTTCTTT	CASSLWQGAEAFF
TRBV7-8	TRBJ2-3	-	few	TGTGCCAGCAGCTTAGGGCTATTCACAGATACGCAGTATTTT	CASSLGLFTDTQYF
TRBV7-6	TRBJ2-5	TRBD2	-	TGTGCCAGCAGCCCGCCGGGACTAGGGGAGACCCAGTACTTC	CASSPPGLGETQYF
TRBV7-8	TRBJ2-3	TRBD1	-	TGTGCCAGCAGCCCTAGACAGGGGAGCACAGATACGCAGTATTTT	CASSPRQGSTDTQYF
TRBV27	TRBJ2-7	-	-	TGTGCCAGCAGTCCCTTTGGTAGAGACGAGCAGTACTTC	CASSPFGRDEQYF
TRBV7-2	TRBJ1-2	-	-	TGTGCCAGCAGCTCCGGGGGCGAGATCTATGGCTACACCTTC	CASSSGGEIYGYTF
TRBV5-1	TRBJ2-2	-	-	TGCGCCAGCAGCTTGGCCGTTGAAGGGGCCGGGGAGCTGTTTTTT	CASSLAVEGAGELFF
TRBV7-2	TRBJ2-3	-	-	TGTGCCAGCAGCCCCGCGGGAACGGGGGTATTCGCAGATACGCAGTATTTT	CASSPAGTGVFADTQYF
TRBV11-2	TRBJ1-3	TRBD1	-	TGTGCCAGCAGCTTCGAAAGACAGGGGGCCTCTGGAAACACCATATATTTT	CASSFERQGASGNTIYF
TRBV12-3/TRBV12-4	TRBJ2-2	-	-	TGTGCCAGCAGTTTCTCGATTCCTGTGACTGACACCGGGGAGCTGTTTTTT	CASSFSIPVTDTGELFF
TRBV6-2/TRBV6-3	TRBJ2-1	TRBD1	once	TGTGCCAGCAGTTTCACCGGGACAGGTGCCTACAATGAGCAGTTCTTC	CASSFTGTGAYNEQFF